The 2 T cell receptor beta chains reported below all come from one sample, sequenced in a study of cytomegalovirus exposure and HLA in healthy donors. PCR was performed using 60 Vbeta and 13 Jbeta primers. Measured with immunoSEQ multiplex PCR; TCRdb has only the in-frame clones, and not every one. The sample carries tens of thousands of clones, around 84% recorded once. The sample consisted of PBMCs. The receptors stem from a male donor in good health and CMV-seronegative.

This chain links TRBV7-8 with TRBJ2-5; 15 nucleotides line up with TRBD2. Germline V CDR1 and CDR2: SGHVS, FQNEAQ. CDR3 length: 19 amino acids. The trim removed 1 base at V and 5 bases at J, leaving 11 bases unmatched. CDR3 nucleotide sequence: TGTGCCAGCAGCTTAGTCAGGCCAGGACTAGCGGGGGGGCGGGAGACCCAGTACTTC. This translates into CASSLVRPGLAGGRETQYF.

This clone was detected a few times. CDR3 residues: CASSFTGIEAFF. CDR3 nucleotide sequence: TGTGCCAGCAGCTTTACAGGAATTGAAGCTTTCTTT. This sequence joins TRBV5-8 and TRBJ1-1; D might be TRBD1 (5 bases). Trimming shortened V by 2 bases and J by 7 bases, and 9 bases separated the two germline ends. The CDR3 is made up of 12 amino acids. The germline V gene encodes CDR1 SGHTS and CDR2 YDEGEE.